The TCR beta chain described here comes from a study of chemoradiotherapy in HPV16-positive cancers. Only in-frame clones appear in the TCRdb table, and some are missing; sequencing was by immunoSEQ multiplex PCR. There are 3,000 or so clones in the sample; approximately 71% occur only once, and about 15% lies in the top ten. Points on this clone: Its antigen is undetermined.

V lost 2 bases to trimming and J lost 2 bases; unmatched junction nucleotides: 3. CDR3 size: 15 residues. Per germline, CDR1 KGHSH and CDR2 LQKENI. Regarding the study as a whole: HPV-specific T cells were functionally defined from only two HPV16-positive patients.

This sample was taken from a patient who underwent chemoradiotherapy. The TCR originated in a human donor with HPV-associated anogenital cancer. The chain uses TRBV18 and TRBJ1-1; 9 bases align to TRBD1. CDR3 bases: TGTGCCAGCTCACCAGGACAGGGGATCAACACTGAAGCTTTCTTT. Protein product: CASSPGQGINTEAFF.